This record concerns one T cell receptor (beta chain) sequence. Its matching antigen is unknown. The CDR3 length is 16 residues. The V and J ends lost 3 bases and 1 base, in that order; junction bases with no gene match: 4. Germline values: CDR1 SGDLS, CDR2 YYNGEE. TCRdb fed the 5' RACE reads into MiXCR, producing one record per CDR3 protein. The sample includes hundreds of thousands of distinct CDR3 sequences, about 12% of them seen just once. The sample originates from a study of T cells after yellow fever vaccination. Notes on the study in general: Researchers report a weaker secondary response that nonetheless peaked faster, day 5 versus 15.

This specimen consisted of PBMCs, obtained on the day of the yellow fever booster vaccination. This chain joins TRBV9 and TRBJ2-2, with 9 positions matching TRBD2. This clonotype was obtained from a man aged 25 to 40 who received the YFV17D yellow fever vaccine. In DNA form, the CDR3 reads TGTGCCAGCAGCGGGCTGACTAGCGGGAACACCGGGGAGCTGTTTTTT. This translates into CASSGLTSGNTGELFF.